This is a list of T cell receptor beta chains from one sample in a study of Ad26.COV2.S vaccination and SARS-CoV-2 variants. The table came from immunoSEQ multiplex PCR; TCRdb's copy has only in-frame clones and leaves some out. Of a few hundred thousand clones listed, around 90% were seen once; the top ten hold about 4.1%. The material was peripheral blood, obtained in a trial of Ad26.COV2.S vaccine versus placebo. All receptors derive from a person aged 18-65 years who received the Ad26.COV2.S COVID-19 vaccine or a placebo. Each CDR3 is given with its conserved first and last residue. The D gene is left open where the match is weak. The size entry is marked missing in some rows and otherwise reads once, few, many or a size class.

clone size,V gene,D gene,J gene,CDR3 DNA,CDR3 protein
NA,TRBV6-6,NA,TRBJ2-5,TGTGCCAGCAGTTACGTGGAAGGGACCCAGTACTTC,CASSYVEGTQYF
NA,TRBV29-1,TRBD2,TRBJ2-7,TGCAGCGTCTCCCGGCGGGACTATAGGGACGAGCAGTACTTC,CSVSRRDYRDEQYF
NA,TRBV10-3,TRBD1,TRBJ1-2,TGTGCCATCAGTGGGGACAGGGGCGGGGGCTACACCTTC,CAISGDRGGGYTF
few,TRBV7-3,TRBD1,TRBJ1-6,TGTGCCAGCAGCACGGGACAGGGTGGTTCACCCCTCCACTTT,CASSTGQGGSPLHF
NA,TRBV7-6,NA,TRBJ2-2,TGTGCCAGCAGCTTAGCGGTACAGGGTGAGCTGTTTTTT,CASSLAVQGELFF
NA,TRBV5-1,NA,TRBJ2-2,TGCGCCAGCAGGGAGGGCCCTCAGAATACCGGGGAGCTGTTTTTT,CASREGPQNTGELFF
NA,TRBV7-9,TRBD1,TRBJ2-7,TGTGCCAGCAGCTTAGTCGAGACAGGGCATTACGAGCAGTACTTC,CASSLVETGHYEQYF
NA,TRBV11-2,NA,TRBJ2-1,TGTGCCAGCAGCTTAGAGTCGGAGCAGTTCTTC,CASSLESEQFF
NA,TRBV2,NA,TRBJ1-2,TGTGCCAGCAGTTCCGGTCGGGGGCACTATGGCTACACCTTC,CASSSGRGHYGYTF
few,TRBV13,NA,TRBJ1-1,TGTGCCAGCAGCTTCGAGGGGAACACTGAAGCTTTCTTT,CASSFEGNTEAFF
NA,TRBV3-1/TRBV3-2,NA,TRBJ2-5,TGTGCCAGCAGCCACACTATGCGGGAGACCCAGTACTTC,CASSHTMRETQYF
NA,TRBV5-4,NA,TRBJ2-1,TGTGCCAGCAGAGAAGGGGTTAATGAGCAGTTCTTC,CASREGVNEQFF
once,TRBV7-3,NA,TRBJ2-3,TGTGCCAGCAGCTTAACGATCCTGGATACGCAGTATTTT,CASSLTILDTQYF
NA,TRBV11-1,NA,TRBJ2-5,TGTGCCAGCAGCTTAGGGTGGGGCGAGGAGACCCAGTACTTC,CASSLGWGEETQYF
NA,TRBV28,NA,TRBJ1-4,TGTGCCAGCAGTTCCCCGGGGAGGGAGGGCGAAAAACTGTTTTTT,CASSSPGREGEKLFF
NA,TRBV7-9,NA,TRBJ2-2,TGTGCCAGCAGCGAGCTAGGAGGGGACACCGGGGAGCTGTTTTTT,CASSELGGDTGELFF
NA,TRBV6-2/TRBV6-3,TRBD2,TRBJ2-1,TGTGCCAGCAGTTACCCCCCCTGGGCGGGAGAACCGTCTGGTGAGCAGTTCTTC,CASSYPPWAGEPSGEQFF
once,TRBV7-2,TRBD1,TRBJ2-3,TGTGCCAGCAGCTTAGCGGACAGGGTCACAGATACGCAGTATTTT,CASSLADRVTDTQYF
NA,TRBV2,NA,TRBJ1-2,TGTGCCAGTTTGAGTACTGGGCTCGGCTATGGCTACACCTTC,CASLSTGLGYGYTF
NA,TRBV2,NA,TRBJ2-2,TGTGCCAGCAGTGCGGAGGGGGGGAACACCGGGGAGCTGTTTTTT,CASSAEGGNTGELFF
NA,TRBV5-1,NA,TRBJ2-7,TGCGCCAGCAGCTTCGGAACCTACGAGCAGTACTTC,CASSFGTYEQYF
NA,TRBV7-9,NA,TRBJ2-1,TGTGCCAGCAGCTCCCCGGGCGATGAGCAGTTCTTC,CASSSPGDEQFF
NA,TRBV15,NA,TRBJ2-1,TGTGCCACCAGGAAGGACTACTACAATGAGCAGTTCTTC,CATRKDYYNEQFF
few,TRBV20-1,NA,TRBJ1-1,TGCAGTGCTAGTATTGTGGGGACGCCGACTGAAGCTTTCTTT,CSASIVGTPTEAFF
NA,TRBV4-3,TRBD1,TRBJ2-4,TGCGCCAGCAGCACGGGACAGGGGGCTGGGAACATTCAGTACTTC,CASSTGQGAGNIQYF
NA,TRBV6-5,NA,TRBJ1-2,TGTGCCAGCAGTTACGGGTACAGGGCGGATGGCTACACCTTC,CASSYGYRADGYTF
NA,TRBV12-3/TRBV12-4,NA,TRBJ1-5,TGTGCCAGCAGTCGCGGCATTCAGCCCCAGCATTTT,CASSRGIQPQHF
NA,TRBV28,NA,TRBJ2-7,TGTGCCAGCAGTGTCCCAAGGGGGTCCGACTACGAGCAGTACTTC,CASSVPRGSDYEQYF
NA,TRBV6-2/TRBV6-3,NA,TRBJ2-2,TGTGCCAGCAGTTACCCACCCGGGTACCCCACCGGGGAGCTGTTTTTT,CASSYPPGYPTGELFF
once,TRBV12-3/TRBV12-4,NA,TRBJ2-7,TGTGCCAGCAGTTTAGACAGGGTTGTGCAGTACTTC,CASSLDRVVQYF
NA,TRBV19,NA,TRBJ2-7,TGTGCCAGTAGTATAGCGTTGGGTACCTACGAGCAGTACTTC,CASSIALGTYEQYF
NA,TRBV9,TRBD2,TRBJ2-3,TGTGCCAGCAGCGTAGAAGGGGGGACTAGCCTAGATACGCAGTATTTT,CASSVEGGTSLDTQYF
NA,TRBV7-9,NA,TRBJ1-5,TGTGCCAGCAGCTGGGGGCCGGATCAGCCCCAGCATTTT,CASSWGPDQPQHF
NA,TRBV3-1/TRBV3-2,NA,TRBJ1-5,TGTGCCAGCAGCCAACTGGTGCGTTGGTTTGAACTAGGGAATCAGCCCCAGCATTTT,CASSQLVRWFELGNQPQHF
NA,TRBV7-9,NA,TRBJ2-3,TGTGCCAGCAGCACCACAGATACGCAGTATTTT,CASSTTDTQYF
NA,TRBV5-6,TRBD1,TRBJ1-5,TGTGCCAGCAGCTGGACAGGGGGCGCGGGAAGCAATCAGCCCCAGCATTTT,CASSWTGGAGSNQPQHF